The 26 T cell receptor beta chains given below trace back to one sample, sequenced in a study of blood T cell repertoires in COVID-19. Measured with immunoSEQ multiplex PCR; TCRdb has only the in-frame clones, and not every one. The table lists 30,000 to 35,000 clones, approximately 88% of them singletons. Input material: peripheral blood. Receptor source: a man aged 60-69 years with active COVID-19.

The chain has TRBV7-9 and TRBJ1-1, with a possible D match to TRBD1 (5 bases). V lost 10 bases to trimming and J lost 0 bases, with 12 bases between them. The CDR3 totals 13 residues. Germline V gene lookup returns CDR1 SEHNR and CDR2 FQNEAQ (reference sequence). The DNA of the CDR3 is TGTGCCAACTCACAGGACCTGAACACTGAAGCTTTCTTT. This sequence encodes CANSQDLNTEAFF.

CDR3 region: CASRGTSGQETQYF. The DNA of the CDR3 is TGCGCCAGCAGGGGGACTAGCGGTCAAGAGACCCAGTACTTC. The chain has TRBV5-1 and TRBJ2-5; 11 bases fit TRBD2. The germline CDR1 and CDR2 sequences are SGHRS and YFSETQ. The CDR3 loop spans 14 amino acids. The ends lost 5 bases at V and 2 bases at J; junction bases unmatched: 2.

CDR3 loop: CASSYGDRPNYGYTF. The CDR3 DNA reads as TGTGCCAGCAGTTACGGGGACAGGCCGAACTATGGCTACACCTTC. J is TRBJ1-2 and V is TRBV6-5; 8 bases match TRBD1. This CDR3 contains 15 residues. V was pared by 2 bases and J by 2 bases, with 4 bases of the junction left unmatched. Germline V CDR1 and CDR2: MNHEY, SVGAGI.

CDR3 sequence (DNA): TGTGCCAGTAGATGGGGGACAGTAAATGAGCAGTACTTC. As protein: CASRWGTVNEQYF. The V call is TRBV11-2, the J call TRBJ2-7, with 7 positions matching TRBD1. From germline, CDR1 is SGHAT and CDR2 FQNNGV. CDR3 length equals 13 residues. V gave up 9 bases and J gave up 7 bases; unmatched junction bases: 12.

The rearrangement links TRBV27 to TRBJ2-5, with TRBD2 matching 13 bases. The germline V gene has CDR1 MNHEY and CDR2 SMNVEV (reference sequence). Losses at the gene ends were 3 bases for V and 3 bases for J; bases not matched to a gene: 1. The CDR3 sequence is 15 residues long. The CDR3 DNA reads TGTGCCAGCAGTTTTGGACTAGCGGGAGAAGAGACCCAGTACTTC. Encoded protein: CASSFGLAGEETQYF.

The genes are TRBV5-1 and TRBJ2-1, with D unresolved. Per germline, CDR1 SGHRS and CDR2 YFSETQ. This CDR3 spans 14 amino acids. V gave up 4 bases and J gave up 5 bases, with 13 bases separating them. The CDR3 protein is CASSRTYGDNEQFF. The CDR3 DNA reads TGCGCCAGCAGCCGTACCTATGGAGACAATGAGCAGTTCTTC.

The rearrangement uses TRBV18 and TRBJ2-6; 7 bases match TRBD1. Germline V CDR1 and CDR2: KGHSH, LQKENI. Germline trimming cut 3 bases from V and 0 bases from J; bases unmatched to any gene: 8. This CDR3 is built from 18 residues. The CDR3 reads CASSPWDRRSSGANVLTF. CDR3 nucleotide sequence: TGTGCCAGCTCACCTTGGGACAGACGTTCCTCTGGGGCCAACGTCCTGACTTTC.

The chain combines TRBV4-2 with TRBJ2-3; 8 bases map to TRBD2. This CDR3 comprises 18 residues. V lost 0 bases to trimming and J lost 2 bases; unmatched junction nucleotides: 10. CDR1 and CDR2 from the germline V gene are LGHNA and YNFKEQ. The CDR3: CASSQDGSSSGPTDTQYF. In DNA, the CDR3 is TGTGCCAGCAGCCAAGATGGGTCGTCTAGCGGGCCCACAGATACGCAGTATTTT.

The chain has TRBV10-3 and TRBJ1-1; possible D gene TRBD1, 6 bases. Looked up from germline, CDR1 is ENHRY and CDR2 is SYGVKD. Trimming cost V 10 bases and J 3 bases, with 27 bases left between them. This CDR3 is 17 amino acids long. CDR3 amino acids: CATRPASRTVRDTEAFF. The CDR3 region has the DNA TGTGCCACCAGACCAGCCTCAAGGACAGTGAGGGACACTGAAGCTTTCTTT.

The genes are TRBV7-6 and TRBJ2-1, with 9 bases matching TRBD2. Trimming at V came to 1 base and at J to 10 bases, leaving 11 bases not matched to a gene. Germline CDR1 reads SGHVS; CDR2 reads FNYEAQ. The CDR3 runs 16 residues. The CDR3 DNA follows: TGTGCCAGCAGCTTAGAGGGTAGCGGGAGACAATACGAGCAGTTCTTC. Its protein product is CASSLEGSGRQYEQFF.

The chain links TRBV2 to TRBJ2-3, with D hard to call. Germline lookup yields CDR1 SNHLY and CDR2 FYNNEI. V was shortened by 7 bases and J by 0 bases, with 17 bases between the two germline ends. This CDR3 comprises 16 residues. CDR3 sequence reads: CASTIVRGRSTDTQYF. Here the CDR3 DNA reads TGTGCCAGCACCATAGTTCGAGGCCGAAGCACAGATACGCAGTATTTT.

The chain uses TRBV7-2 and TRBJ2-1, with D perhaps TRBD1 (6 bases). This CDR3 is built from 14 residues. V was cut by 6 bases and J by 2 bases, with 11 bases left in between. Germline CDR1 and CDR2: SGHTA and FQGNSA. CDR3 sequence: CASRTGQTYNEQFF. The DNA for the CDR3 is TGTGCCAGCAGGACGGGACAAACCTACAATGAGCAGTTCTTC.

CDR3 region: CASSKQGGNQPQHF. CDR3 DNA sequence: TGTGCCAGTAGTAAACAGGGGGGCAATCAGCCCCAGCATTTT. The chain carries TRBV19 and TRBJ1-5; 8 nucleotides match TRBD1. CDR3 length: 14 amino acids. From germline, CDR1 is LNHDA and CDR2 SQIVND (reference sequence). J gave up 2 bases and V 4 bases, and 1 base lay outside the gene matches.

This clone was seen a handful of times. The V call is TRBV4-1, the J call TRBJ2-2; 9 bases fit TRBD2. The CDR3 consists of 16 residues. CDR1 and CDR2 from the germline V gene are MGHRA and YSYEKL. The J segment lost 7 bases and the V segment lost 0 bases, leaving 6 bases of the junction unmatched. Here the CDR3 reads CASSQESGGRVGELFF. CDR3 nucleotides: TGCGCCAGCAGCCAAGAGAGCGGCGGGAGGGTCGGGGAGCTGTTTTTT.

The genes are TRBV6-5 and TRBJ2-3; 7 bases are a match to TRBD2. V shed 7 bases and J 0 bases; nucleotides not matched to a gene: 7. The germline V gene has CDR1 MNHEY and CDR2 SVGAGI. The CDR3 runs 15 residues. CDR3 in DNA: TGTGCCAGCACCTGGGGCGGGGGTAGCACAGATACGCAGTATTTT. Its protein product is CASTWGGGSTDTQYF.

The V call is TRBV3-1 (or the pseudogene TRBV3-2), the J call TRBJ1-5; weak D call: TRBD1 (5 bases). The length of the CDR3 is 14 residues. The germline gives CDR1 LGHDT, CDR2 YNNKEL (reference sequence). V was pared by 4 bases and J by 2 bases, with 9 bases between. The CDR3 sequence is CASSPRGGNQPQHF. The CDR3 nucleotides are TGTGCCAGCAGCCCGCGGGGGGGCAATCAGCCCCAGCATTTT.

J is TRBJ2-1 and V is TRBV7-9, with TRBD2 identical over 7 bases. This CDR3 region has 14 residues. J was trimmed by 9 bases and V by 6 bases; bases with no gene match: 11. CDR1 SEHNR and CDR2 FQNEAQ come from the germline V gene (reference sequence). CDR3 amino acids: CASRIVGEGREQFF. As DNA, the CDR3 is TGTGCCAGCAGGATCGTGGGGGAGGGCCGTGAGCAGTTCTTC. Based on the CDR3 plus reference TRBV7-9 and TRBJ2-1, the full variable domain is DTGVSQNPRHKITKRGQNVTFRCDPISEHNRLYWYRQTLGQGPEFLTYFQNEAQLEKSRLLSDRFSAERPKGSFSTLEIQRTEQGDSAMYLCASRIVGEGREQFFGPGTRLTVL.

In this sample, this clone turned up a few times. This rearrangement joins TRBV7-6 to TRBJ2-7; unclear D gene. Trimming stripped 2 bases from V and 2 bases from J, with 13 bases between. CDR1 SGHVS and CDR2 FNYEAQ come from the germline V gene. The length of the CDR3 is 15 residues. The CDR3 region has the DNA TGTGCCAGCAGCTTAAACTCGCAGGTGACCTACGAGCAGTACTTC. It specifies CASSLNSQVTYEQYF.

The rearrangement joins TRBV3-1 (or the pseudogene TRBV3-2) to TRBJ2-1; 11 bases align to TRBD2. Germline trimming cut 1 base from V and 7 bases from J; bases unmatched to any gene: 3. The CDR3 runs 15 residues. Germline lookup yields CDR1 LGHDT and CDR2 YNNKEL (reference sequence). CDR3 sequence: CASSQGLAGWNEQFF. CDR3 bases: TGTGCCAGCAGCCAAGGACTAGCGGGATGGAATGAGCAGTTCTTC.

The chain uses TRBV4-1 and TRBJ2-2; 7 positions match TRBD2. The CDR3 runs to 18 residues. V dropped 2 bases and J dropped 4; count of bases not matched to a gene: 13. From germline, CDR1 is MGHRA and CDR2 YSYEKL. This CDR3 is CASSQHLRLSGGTGELFF. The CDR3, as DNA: TGCGCCAGCAGCCAACACCTCCGGCTATCGGGGGGCACCGGGGAGCTGTTTTTT.

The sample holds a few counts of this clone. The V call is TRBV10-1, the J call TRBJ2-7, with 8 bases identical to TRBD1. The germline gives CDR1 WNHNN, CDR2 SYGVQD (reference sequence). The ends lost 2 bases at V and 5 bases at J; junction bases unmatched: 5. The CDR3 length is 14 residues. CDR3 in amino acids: CASSELRGRNEQYF. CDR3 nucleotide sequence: TGCGCCAGCAGTGAGCTCAGGGGGCGGAACGAGCAGTACTTC.

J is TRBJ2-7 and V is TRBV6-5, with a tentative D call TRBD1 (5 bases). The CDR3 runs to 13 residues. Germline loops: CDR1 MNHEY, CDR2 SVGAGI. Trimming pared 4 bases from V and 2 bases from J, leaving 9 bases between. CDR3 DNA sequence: TGTGCCAGCAGTTCAGACAGAGCCTACGAGCAGTACTTC. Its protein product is CASSSDRAYEQYF.

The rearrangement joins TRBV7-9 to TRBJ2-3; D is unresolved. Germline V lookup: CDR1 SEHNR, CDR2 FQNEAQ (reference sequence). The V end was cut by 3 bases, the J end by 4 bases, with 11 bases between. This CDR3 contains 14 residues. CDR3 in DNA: TGTGCCAGCAGCTTCGTTCTCTCTCCAGATACGCAGTATTTT. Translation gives CASSFVLSPDTQYF.

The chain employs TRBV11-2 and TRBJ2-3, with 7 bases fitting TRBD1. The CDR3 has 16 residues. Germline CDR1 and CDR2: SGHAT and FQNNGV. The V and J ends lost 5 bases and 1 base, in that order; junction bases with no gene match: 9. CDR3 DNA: TGTGCCAGCAGCCCCGTGAAGGGGGCAGGCACAGATACGCAGTATTTT. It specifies CASSPVKGAGTDTQYF.

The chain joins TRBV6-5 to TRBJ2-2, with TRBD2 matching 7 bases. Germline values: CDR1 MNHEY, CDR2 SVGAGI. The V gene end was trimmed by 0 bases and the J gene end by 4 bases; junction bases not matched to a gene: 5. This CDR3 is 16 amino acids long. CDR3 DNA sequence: TGTGCCAGCAGTTACTCCCAGGGAGGGGTCACCGGGGAGCTGTTTTTT. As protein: CASSYSQGGVTGELFF.

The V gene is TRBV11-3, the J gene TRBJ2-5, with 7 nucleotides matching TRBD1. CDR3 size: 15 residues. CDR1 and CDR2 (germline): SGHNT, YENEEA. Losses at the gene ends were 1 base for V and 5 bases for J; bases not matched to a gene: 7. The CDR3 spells CASSLGAGGLETQYF. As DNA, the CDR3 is TGTGCCAGCAGCTTAGGGGCAGGGGGTCTTGAGACCCAGTACTTC. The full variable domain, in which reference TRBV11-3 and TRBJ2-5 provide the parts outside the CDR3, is EAGVVQSPRYKIIEKKQPVAFWCNPISGHNTLYWYLQNLGQGPELLIRYENEEAVDDSQLPKDRFSAERLKGVDSTLKIQPAELGDSAVYLCASSLGAGGLETQYFGPGTRLLVL.